This entry concerns a single T cell receptor beta chain. These data are taken from a study of shared T cell receptors in the human thymus. Germline CDR1 and CDR2: MDHEN and SYDVKM. V was pared by 1 base and J by 5 bases, with 14 bases between. This CDR3 region has 15 residues. The assay was immunoSEQ multiplex PCR, and TCRdb's table has in-frame clones only and misses some. Of roughly 710,000 clones listed, approximately 83% were seen once; the top ten hold about 0.0098%. This sample also belongs to another study, concerning human thymus T cells. That paper notes: During corrective heart surgery, resections were taken, and the thymus tissue came from them. Within thymic and blood repertoires, V and J gene usage appeared to be biased. Thymic repertoires overlap heavily among unrelated individuals, related research has reported.

The genes are TRBV28 and TRBJ1-2; D uncertain. The clonotype comes from a girl in the first two years of life with a congenital heart defect. Sequencing used thymocytes. The CDR3 DNA reads as TGTGCCAGCAGTTTATTTTCAGGCGCGGGATATGGCTACACCTTC. It encodes CASSLFSGAGYGYTF.